What follows is one T cell receptor beta chain and its context. What it recognizes is unknown. Libraries were prepared by immunoSEQ multiplex PCR; TCRdb keeps only in-frame clonotypes and omits some of them. The table shows approximately 100,000 clones, with 87% occurring only once. This entry is derived from a study of T cell responses to AZD1222 COVID-19 vaccine. Study findings and constraints: The CD4 TCRs associated with vaccination extended across spike and predominated at 160-218 and 743-854.

The CDR3 runs 12 residues. The V end lost 5 bases, the J end lost 6 bases, and 10 bases lay between the germline ends. Germline V gene data show CDR1 as MDHEN and CDR2 as SYDVKM. Sequencing used peripheral blood, obtained on day 0 of AZD1222 vaccination. The origin of this receptor is an adult in good health. V and J are TRBV28 and TRBJ1-1; D is undetermined. The CDR3 loop reads CASSPTYPEAFF. DNA for the CDR3: TGTGCCAGCAGTCCCACGTACCCTGAAGCTTTCTTT.